The 14 T cell receptor beta chains below come from one sample, sequenced in a study of a mutant IDH1 vaccine in newly diagnosed glioma. Noted time point: week 35, safety follow-up. The vaccine gave 300 ug of a 20-mer mutant IDH1 peptide subcutaneously per dose. Profiling relied on immunoSEQ multiplex PCR, and the TCRdb table lists in-frame clones only, not all of them. The sample records about 32,000 clones, about 80% being singletons. For these receptors, no antigen is known. The source material was PBMCs, sampled from a glioma patient whose treatment included an IDH1 peptide vaccine. The receptors derive from a man aged 25-45 years with glioma.

The chain couples TRBV19 to TRBJ2-5; D remains ambiguous. The CDR3 has 13 residues. Germline V lookup: CDR1 LNHDA, CDR2 SQIVND (reference sequence). V shed 4 bases and J shed 0 bases, with 6 bases lying between them. The CDR3 region is CASSNRDQETQYF. Here the CDR3 DNA reads TGTGCCAGTAGTAACCGGGACCAAGAGACCCAGTACTTC.

The chain combines TRBV2 with TRBJ1-4; TRBD1 agrees at 9 bases. Per the germline V gene, CDR1 is SNHLY and CDR2 is FYNNEI. The CDR3 has 17 residues. Unmatched junction bases numbered 15, after V lost 6 bases and J lost 7 bases. The CDR3 region has the DNA TGTGCCAGCAGCCGACTTTCCCCCGGACAGGGGAGTGAAAAACTGTTTTTT. Its protein is CASSRLSPGQGSEKLFF.

This chain links TRBV6-5 with TRBJ2-3, with D unclear. Trimming shortened V by 2 bases and J by 2 bases, and 5 bases separated the two germline ends. This CDR3 contains 13 residues. Germline lookup yields CDR1 MNHEY and CDR2 SVGAGI. CDR3 DNA: TGTGCCAGCAGTTACGGGCCCACAGATACGCAGTATTTT. It translates to CASSYGPTDTQYF.

CDR3 amino acids: CASSFDNNEQFF. CDR3 bases: TGTGCCAGCAGCTTCGACAACAATGAGCAGTTCTTC. The chain has TRBV4-2 and TRBJ2-1, with D unclear. The CDR3 loop spans 12 amino acids. Germline V gene sequence: CDR1 LGHNA, CDR2 YNFKEQ. Trimming pared 5 bases from V and 5 bases from J, leaving 7 bases between.

This chain uses TRBV4-2 with TRBJ1-1, with D perhaps TRBD1 (6 bases). The CDR3 consists of 12 residues. Trimming stripped 4 bases from V and 11 bases from J, with 14 bases between. Germline V CDR1 and CDR2: LGHNA, YNFKEQ. CDR3: CASSPFEGVAFF. DNA of the CDR3: TGTGCCAGCAGCCCTTTCGAGGGGGTGGCTTTCTTT.

This clone was observed a single time. This chain joins TRBV7-6 and TRBJ2-7, with TRBD1 matching over 9 bases. The CDR3 is 14 residues long. After removal of 5 bases from V and 4 bases from J, the junction contained 6 bases not matched to a gene. Germline-derived CDR1 and CDR2 are SGHVS and FNYEAQ. The chain's CDR3 is CASSLTGGAYEQYF. The CDR3 bases are TGTGCCAGCAGCCTAACAGGGGGCGCGTACGAGCAGTACTTC.

CDR3 sequence: CASSPGLAGVYNEQFF. The CDR3 DNA is TGTGCCAGCAGCCCGGGACTAGCGGGGGTATACAATGAGCAGTTCTTC. This sequence joins TRBV5-5 and TRBJ2-1; 14 bases fit TRBD2. Germline CDR1 reads SGHKS; CDR2 reads YYEKEE (reference sequence). V shed 4 bases, J shed 4 bases, and the junction held 4 bases outside the gene matches. CDR3 length: 16 residues. The complete variable domain, with remaining parts taken from reference TRBV5-5 and TRBJ2-1, reads DAGVTQSPTHLIKTRGQQVTLRCSPISGHKSVSWYQQVLGQGPQFIFQYYEKEERGRGNFPDRFSARQFPNYSSELNVNALLLGDSALYLCASSPGLAGVYNEQFFGPGTRLTVL.

The chain combines TRBV7-9 with TRBJ2-1; D is unresolved. With 4 bases removed from V and 0 bases from J, the gap between germline ends came to 19 bases. The CDR3 has 18 residues. CDR1 SEHNR and CDR2 FQNEAQ come from the germline V gene (reference sequence). The CDR3 sequence: CASSSPLQLSSSYNEQFF. The CDR3 region has the DNA TGTGCCAGCAGCTCACCACTCCAGTTGTCTAGCTCCTACAATGAGCAGTTCTTC.

This clone is a singleton in its sample. The chain has TRBV6-5 and TRBJ2-5; TRBD1 aligns across 7 bases. The CDR3 spans 14 residues. The V gene's germline CDR1 is MNHEY and CDR2 SVGAGI. V lost 2 bases to trimming and J lost 4 bases; unmatched junction nucleotides: 4. The CDR3 DNA sequence: TGTGCCAGCAGTTACAGGGACAGTCGAGAGACCCAGTACTTC. This gives the protein CASSYRDSRETQYF.

This clone was seen only a few times. The chain links TRBV19 to TRBJ2-7, with 10 positions matching TRBD1. From germline, CDR1 is LNHDA and CDR2 SQIVND (reference sequence). The junction had 13 bases not matched to a gene; V was cut back by 7 bases and J by 7 bases. This CDR3 comprises 15 residues. The CDR3 spells CASTTGQGRNFEQYF. CDR3 bases: TGTGCCAGTACAACGGGACAGGGGCGGAATTTTGAGCAGTACTTC.

The chain is built from TRBV5-1 and TRBJ2-3; D could derive from TRBD1 or TRBD2 (5 bases each). Germline-derived CDR1 and CDR2 are SGHRS and YFSETQ. The CDR3 sequence is 14 residues long. Trimming took off 7 bases at V and 2 bases at J, with 14 bases between the two ends. CDR3 loop: CASGTMLFTDTQYF. CDR3 sequence (DNA): TGCGCCAGCGGGACCATGCTATTCACAGATACGCAGTATTTT.

This clone has just a few counts. The J gene is TRBJ1-1, the V gene TRBV7-9, with TRBD1 matching 8 bases. The germline CDR1 and CDR2 sequences are SEHNR and FQNEAQ (reference sequence). V dropped 5 bases and J dropped 11; count of bases not matched to a gene: 13. This CDR3 has 14 residues. CDR3 sequence (DNA): TGTGCCAGCAGCCGGGGACAGGCCCCTTCGTATGCTTTCTTT. Translated, it gives CASSRGQAPSYAFF.

This clone has only one observation. The chain couples TRBV4-1 to TRBJ2-5, with D uncertain. The CDR3 runs 15 residues. V lost 0 bases to trimming and J lost 2 bases, with 10 bases between them. From germline, CDR1 is MGHRA and CDR2 YSYEKL. As DNA, the CDR3 is TGCGCCAGCAGCCAAGATCCTCCACCTCAAGAGACCCAGTACTTC. This sequence encodes CASSQDPPPQETQYF.

The genes are TRBV5-4 and TRBJ2-3; 9 nucleotides line up with TRBD2. The trim removed 4 bases at V and 5 bases at J, leaving 11 bases unmatched. Germline V gene sequence: CDR1 SGHNT, CDR2 YYREEE (reference sequence). The CDR3 has 16 amino acids. The CDR3 region is CASSVTSGGRGDTQYF. For the CDR3, the DNA is TGTGCCAGCAGCGTGACTAGCGGAGGGCGGGGAGATACGCAGTATTTT.